The rows below give T cell receptor beta chains drawn from one sample of a study of memory CD4+ T cells and cytomegalovirus serostatus. Assay used: immunoSEQ multiplex PCR; TCRdb lists only in-frame clones, some missing. The table includes 60,000 or so clones, 82% detected once. The sequenced material came from memory CD4+ T cells from blood. These receptor sequences come from an adult in good health and CMV-seronegative. Some clones in this sample may be carry-over from other donors' samples. CDR3s include the opening cysteine and the closing phenylalanine or tryptophan. Fields, in order: J gene, clone size, D gene, V gene, CDR3 protein, CDR3 DNA. A D gene is named only where the DNA matches it firmly. Some rows mark clone size as missing; the rest say once, few, many or name a class of expanded clone.

>TRBJ1-5|once|-|TRBV7-2
CASSRGVNQPQHF
TGTGCCAGCAGCAGGGGGGTCAATCAGCCCCAGCATTTT
>TRBJ2-3|-|TRBD2|TRBV4-2
CASSQAEWEGRTDTQYF
TGTGCCAGCAGCCAAGCCGAGTGGGAGGGTAGGACAGATACGCAGTATTTT
>TRBJ2-1|-|TRBD2|TRBV6-4
CASSGTSLTEQFF
TGTGCCAGCAGTGGGACTAGCCTCACTGAGCAGTTCTTC
>TRBJ2-1|-|-|TRBV2
CASSEDRSYNEQFF
TGTGCCAGCAGTGAAGACAGATCCTACAATGAGCAGTTCTTC
>TRBJ2-1|-|TRBD2|TRBV30
CAWGLAGVGNEQFF
TGTGCCTGGGGACTAGCGGGAGTGGGTAATGAGCAGTTCTTC
>TRBJ2-2|-|TRBD1|TRBV19
CASSHAGTGGVELFF
TGTGCCAGTAGCCACGCCGGGACAGGGGGCGTGGAGCTGTTTTTT
>TRBJ1-3|-|-|TRBV2
CASSVKGSLSGNTIYF
TGTGCCAGCAGTGTAAAGGGATCCCTTTCTGGAAACACCATATATTTT
>TRBJ2-7|-|TRBD1|TRBV6-6
CASSYSGTGGSYEQYF
TGTGCCAGCAGTTACTCGGGGACAGGGGGATCCTACGAGCAGTACTTC
>TRBJ2-7|-|TRBD2|TRBV9
CASSVSSGGYEQYF
TGTGCCAGCAGCGTATCCAGCGGGGGCTACGAGCAGTACTTC
>TRBJ2-7|-|-|TRBV28
CASSTQGNPYEQYF
TGTGCCAGCAGTACTCAGGGGAACCCCTACGAGCAGTACTTC
>TRBJ1-2|-|-|TRBV7-9
CASSPGVGRIYGYTF
TGTGCCAGCAGCCCCGGAGTAGGACGGATCTATGGCTACACCTTC
>TRBJ2-3|few|-|TRBV19
CASKNLGLADTQYF
TGTGCCAGCAAAAACCTAGGGTTAGCAGATACGCAGTATTTT
>TRBJ1-2|-|TRBD1|TRBV4-2
CASSRPGTEKGGYTF
TGTGCCAGCAGCCGTCCCGGGACAGAGAAGGGTGGCTACACCTTC
>TRBJ1-1|-|-|TRBV4-3
CASRTTGFTEAFF
TGCGCCAGCAGAACTACAGGGTTTACTGAAGCTTTCTTT
>TRBJ2-3|-|TRBD2|TRBV29-1
CSGNPVRGGSDTQYF
TGCAGCGGAAACCCCGTCCGGGGAGGGTCAGATACGCAGTATTTT
>TRBJ1-2|-|-|TRBV29-1
CSAVGGGVYGYTF
TGCAGCGCTGTGGGGGGAGGTGTCTATGGCTACACCTTC
>TRBJ1-5|once|-|TRBV7-3
CASSLEAGQPQHF
TGTGCCAGCAGCTTAGAGGCAGGACAGCCCCAGCATTTT
>TRBJ2-6|-|-|TRBV5-4
CASSRDASSGANVLTF
TGTGCCAGCAGCCGGGACGCCAGCTCTGGGGCCAACGTCCTGACTTTC
>TRBJ1-2|-|TRBD1|TRBV9
CASSVWGQGNYGYTF
TGTGCCAGCAGCGTATGGGGACAGGGGAACTATGGCTACACCTTC
>TRBJ1-5|once|-|TRBV30
CAWSLEDNQPQHF
TGTGCCTGGAGTTTGGAGGACAATCAGCCCCAGCATTTT
>TRBJ2-7|-|-|TRBV6-5
CASSYSGIFSYEQYF
TGTGCCAGCAGTTACTCCGGCATCTTCTCCTACGAGCAGTACTTC
>TRBJ1-4|-|TRBD1|TRBV27
CASSNWKTGQSEKLFF
TGTGCCAGCAGTAACTGGAAGACAGGGCAAAGTGAAAAACTGTTTTTT
>TRBJ1-2|-|-|TRBV10-3
CAIGGQGGYTF
TGTGCCATCGGTGGCCAGGGCGGCTACACCTTC
>TRBJ2-3|-|-|TRBV19
CASSMQGSTDTQYF
TGTGCCAGTAGTATGCAGGGGAGCACAGATACGCAGTATTTT
>TRBJ2-1|-|TRBD2|TRBV6-1
CASSPGTSGNNEQFF
TGTGCCAGCAGTCCCGGGACTAGCGGGAATAATGAGCAGTTCTTC
>TRBJ2-7|-|-|TRBV7-2
CASSLAASYEQYF
TGTGCCAGCAGCTTAGCTGCCAGCTACGAGCAGTACTTC
>TRBJ2-3|-|TRBD2|TRBV7-2
CASSLLAGGGTDTQYF
TGTGCCAGCAGCCTCCTAGCGGGAGGTGGCACAGATACGCAGTATTTT
>TRBJ2-1|-|TRBD1|TRBV6-5
CASSLRQGAVDEQFF
TGTGCCAGCAGTTTACGACAGGGGGCAGTGGATGAGCAGTTCTTC
>TRBJ2-2|-|-|TRBV6-5
CASSYSGGPNTGELFF
TGTGCCAGCAGTTACTCGGGGGGCCCTAACACCGGGGAGCTGTTTTTT
>TRBJ2-5|-|-|TRBV5-4
CASSLSGQKETQYF
TGTGCCAGCAGCTTGTCGGGCCAAAAAGAGACCCAGTACTTC
>TRBJ2-3|-|-|TRBV18
CASSPRRTDTQYF
TGTGCCAGCTCACCGCGGCGGACAGATACGCAGTATTTT
>TRBJ2-5|once|-|TRBV28
CASSLRARWTQYF
TGTGCCAGCAGTTTAAGGGCCCGGTGGACCCAGTACTTC
>TRBJ2-1|-|-|TRBV5-1
CASCNLDYRQFF
TGCGCCAGCTGTAATCTCGACTACCGGCAGTTCTTC
>TRBJ2-1|-|TRBD2|TRBV29-1
CSVGGTSGRSGPYNEQFF
TGCAGCGTTGGGGGGACTAGCGGGAGGTCTGGCCCCTACAATGAGCAGTTCTTC
>TRBJ2-1|-|-|TRBV7-9
CASSLDVISYNEQFF
TGTGCAAGCAGCTTAGACGTAATATCCTACAATGAGCAGTTCTTC
>TRBJ1-1|-|-|TRBV28
CASSFLLQAFF
TGTGCCAGCAGTTTCCTTCTACAGGCTTTCTTT
>TRBJ2-7|-|-|TRBV7-6
CASCSYEQYF
TGTGCCAGCTGCTCCTACGAGCAGTACTTC
>TRBJ1-5|-|-|TRBV6-6
CTSRNYDQPQHF
TGTACCAGCCGAAATTACGATCAGCCCCAGCATTTT
>TRBJ2-3|-|TRBD1|TRBV2
CASSSDRVGTDTQYF
TGTGCCAGCAGTTCGGACAGGGTCGGCACAGATACGCAGTATTTT
>TRBJ2-1|-|-|TRBV5-6
CASSPERSSYNEQFF
TGTGCCAGCAGCCCTGAGCGGAGCTCCTACAATGAGCAGTTCTTC
>TRBJ1-2|-|-|TRBV7-2
CASSPGGTTFLSGYTF
TGTGCCAGCAGCCCTGGCGGGACAACCTTTTTGAGTGGCTACACCTTC
>TRBJ1-5|many|-|TRBV28
CASGGVSSNQPQHF
TGTGCCAGCGGGGGGGTATCAAGCAATCAGCCCCAGCATTTT
>TRBJ2-2|-|TRBD2|TRBV7-2
CASSIRTSAPNTGELFF
TGTGCCAGCAGCATTAGGACTAGCGCGCCGAACACCGGGGAGCTGTTTTTT
>TRBJ2-3|-|TRBD2|TRBV7-2
CASSPGLAGGGADTQYF
TGTGCCAGCAGCCCAGGACTAGCGGGGGGAGGGGCAGATACGCAGTATTTT
>TRBJ2-3|-|-|TRBV18
CASSPADTQYF
TGTGCCAGCTCACCGGCGGATACGCAGTATTTT
>TRBJ2-7|-|TRBD2|TRBV9
CASSVAPSGSYEQYF
TGTGCCAGCAGCGTAGCTCCTAGCGGGAGCTACGAGCAGTACTTC
>TRBJ2-5|-|-|TRBV28
CASSPGNRRQETQYF
TGTGCCAGCAGCCCCGGGAACCGCCGACAAGAGACCCAGTACTTC
>TRBJ2-5|-|-|TRBV18
CASSQGRGRQETQYF
TGTGCCAGCTCTCAAGGCAGGGGACGCCAAGAGACCCAGTACTTC
>TRBJ2-7|few|TRBD1|TRBV11-2
CASSMTGQGYEQYF
TGTGCCAGCAGCATGACCGGACAGGGTTACGAGCAGTACTTC
>TRBJ2-5|-|TRBD1|TRBV7-3
CASSRSRGETQYF
TGTGCCAGCAGCCGAAGCAGGGGGGAGACCCAGTACTTC
>TRBJ1-1|-|-|TRBV7-3
CASSLTGGSPEAFF
TGTGCCAGCAGCTTAACTGGGGGGTCCCCTGAAGCTTTCTTT
>TRBJ1-3|-|-|TRBV4-2
CASSQALTAGNTIYF
TGTGCCAGCAGCCAAGCGTTAACAGCTGGAAACACCATATATTTT
>TRBJ2-7|-|-|TRBV14
CASSHLTGSEQYF
TGTGCCAGCAGCCACCTGACAGGTTCCGAGCAGTACTTC
>TRBJ1-1|-|TRBD1|TRBV29-1
CSGEWTGGTEAFF
TGCAGCGGTGAATGGACAGGGGGCACTGAAGCTTTCTTT
>TRBJ2-7|-|TRBD1|TRBV19
CATRGTFGYEQYF
TGTGCCACCAGGGGGACGTTTGGCTACGAGCAGTACTTC
>TRBJ2-3|-|-|TRBV9
CASSTRPVDTQYF
TGTGCCAGCAGCACCCGACCAGTGGATACGCAGTATTTT
>TRBJ1-3|-|-|TRBV9
CASSATGLENTIYF
TGTGCCAGCAGCGCAACAGGGTTGGAAAACACCATATATTTT
>TRBJ2-3|-|-|TRBV28
CASRSIRTGPSTDTQYF
TGTGCCAGCAGATCAATCCGCACAGGCCCCTCCACAGATACGCAGTATTTT